These T cell receptor beta chains were read from a single sample in a study of cytomegalovirus exposure and HLA in healthy donors. Clones were sequenced by immunoSEQ multiplex PCR, and TCRdb holds only the in-frame ones, with some missing. The sample lists approximately 120,000 clones, roughly 90% seen once, with roughly 2.2% in the top ten. Sequencing input: PBMCs. These receptors were obtained from a woman younger than 30 in good health and CMV-seronegative. Both conserved end residues are part of each CDR3. D genes are given only for firm matches. Some rows mark clone size as missing; the rest say once, few, many or name a class of expanded clone.

TRBJ2-7	-	TRBV12-1	-	TGTGCCAGCTGGGCGACAGGACCCCCTCGTTGGTACGAGCAGTACTTC	CASWATGPPRWYEQYF
TRBJ2-7	TRBD1	TRBV5-1	-	TGCGCCAGCAGCTTAGGACAGGACTCCTACGAGCAGTACTTC	CASSLGQDSYEQYF
TRBJ1-1	-	TRBV13	-	TGTGCCAGCAGCTTCAGGACCGGGACTGTGTTTGTCGAAGCTTTCTTT	CASSFRTGTVFVEAFF
TRBJ2-5	-	TRBV7-7	-	TGTGCCAGCAGCAGCACCGGGACACCCCAAGAGACCCAGTACTTC	CASSSTGTPQETQYF
TRBJ2-5	-	TRBV5-1	-	TGCGCCAGCAGCTTAGGCGGCCGGAGAGAAGAGACCCAGTACTTC	CASSLGGRREETQYF
TRBJ1-1	TRBD1	TRBV14	-	TGTGCCAGCAGCCCACGGACAGGGGGAGCTTTCTTT	CASSPRTGGAFF
TRBJ2-1	TRBD2	TRBV4-1	few	TGCGCCAGCAGGCCGGGACTAGCGGGAAAAAATGAGCAGTTCTTC	CASRPGLAGKNEQFF
TRBJ1-6	TRBD1	TRBV6-6	-	TGTGCCACCAGTAATGACAGGGCCTATAATTCACCCCTCCACTTT	CATSNDRAYNSPLHF
TRBJ2-3	TRBD2	TRBV7-2	-	TGTGCCAGCAGCTTAGGACTAGCGGGAGGTCATGGCACAGATACGCAGTATTTT	CASSLGLAGGHGTDTQYF
TRBJ2-7	TRBD2	TRBV11-2	-	TGTGCCAGCAGCTCGGGGACTAGCTCTTTTTCCTACGAGCAGTACTTC	CASSSGTSSFSYEQYF
TRBJ2-7	-	TRBV6-1	-	TGTGCCAGCAGTGAATCGGCGGGGCAAACTACCTACGAGCAGTACTTC	CASSESAGQTTYEQYF
TRBJ2-2	TRBD2	TRBV6-5	-	TGTGCCAGTCAAGCGCGGGGGGGAACCGGGGAGCTGTTTTTT	CASQARGGTGELFF
TRBJ2-7	TRBD1	TRBV7-8	-	TGTGCCAGCACAGAGGACAGGAGCAACGAGCAGTACTTC	CASTEDRSNEQYF
TRBJ1-2	-	TRBV25-1	once	TGTGCCAGCAGTGAAAAAATTTCCTGGCACACCTTC	CASSEKISWHTF
TRBJ2-7	-	TRBV9	-	TGTGCCAGCAGCCAGGTTAACGATACCTACGAGCAGTACTTC	CASSQVNDTYEQYF
TRBJ1-2	-	TRBV28	once	TGTGCCAGCAGTGCACAGGGCCTAAATAACTATGGCTACACCTTC	CASSAQGLNNYGYTF
TRBJ2-1	TRBD2	TRBV5-4	-	TGTGCCAGCAGCCTAACTAGCGGGGGTTACAATGAGCAGTTCTTC	CASSLTSGGYNEQFF
TRBJ2-7	TRBD2	TRBV28	once	TGTGCCAGCAGTTTAGCGGGGGACGGAACCTACGAGCAGTACTTC	CASSLAGDGTYEQYF
TRBJ1-1	-	TRBV5-5	-	TGTGCCAGCAGCGCCAGGACAGAGAACACTGAAGCTTTCTTT	CASSARTENTEAFF
TRBJ2-1	-	TRBV6-6	-	TGTGCCAGCAGTCGAAACAATGAGCGGTTCTTC	CASSRNNERFF
TRBJ1-3	-	TRBV28	-	TGTGCCAGCAGTATTCTCTCTGGAAACACCATATATTTT	CASSILSGNTIYF
TRBJ2-1	-	TRBV14	-	TGTGCCAGCAGCCAAGTAGGGGGGGCCGCGGGTGAGCAGTTCTTC	CASSQVGGAAGEQFF
TRBJ1-1	TRBD1	TRBV5-4	-	TGTGCCAGCAGCTTCGGGGACAGGGCCCCTGAAGCTTTCTTT	CASSFGDRAPEAFF
TRBJ2-2	-	TRBV19	once	TGTGCCAGTAGTATCAAAGCTTCGAACACCGGGGAGCTGTTTTTT	CASSIKASNTGELFF
TRBJ2-7	-	TRBV18	-	TGTGCCAGCTCACACGATTTCCTAAACGGACACATCTCCTACGAGCAGTACTTC	CASSHDFLNGHISYEQYF
TRBJ1-2	TRBD1	TRBV5-4	-	TGTGCCAGCAGCTCGTCCCTCACCGGGACAGACTATGGCTACACCTTC	CASSSSLTGTDYGYTF
TRBJ1-2	-	TRBV7-2	-	TGTGCCAGCAGCTTAGTCGAAGGAGTGGGTGGCTACACCTTC	CASSLVEGVGGYTF
TRBJ2-7	TRBD2	TRBV4-3	-	TGCGCCAGCAGACCTTCTACTAGCGGGGGCGTTTACGAGCAGTACTTC	CASRPSTSGGVYEQYF
TRBJ1-1	TRBD1	TRBV5-1	-	TGCGCCAGCAGCGAGCAGGGCAGGGGGCCAGGAGCTTTCTTT	CASSEQGRGPGAFF